The present T cell receptor (beta chain) was sequenced within a study of blood T cell repertoires in COVID-19. The CDR3 covers 18 residues. Germline CDR1 reads SGHTA; CDR2 reads FQGNSA. V lost 2 bases, J lost 4 bases, and 21 bases lay in between. As processed by the authors: Reference gene primer amplification yielded estimated nucleated cell counts. Assay: immunoSEQ multiplex PCR; the TCRdb copy retains only in-frame clones and omits some. That table furnishes V, J and clone size, whereas the DNA furnished D and trimming. The sample includes some 200,000 clones, about 91% of them seen just once. The chain employs TRBV7-2 and TRBJ2-1, with TRBD2 as a possible D gene (6 bases). Sequencing was done on a sample of peripheral blood. The TCR sequence derives from a woman in her thirties or forties with acute or convalescent COVID-19. CDR3: CASSLRLSRSGEYNEQFF. CDR3 DNA: TGTGCCAGCAGCTTAAGGCTGTCCCGTAGCGGAGAGTACAATGAGCAGTTCTTC.